This TCR beta chain appears in the sequencing data of a study of CD8+CD57+ T cells in acquired aplastic anemia. Overall study findings and caveats: Patients showed no significant difference from controls in CD8+ Simpson's diversity.

CDR1 and CDR2 (germline): ENHRY, SYGVKD. Between the trimmed V and J ends, which lost 6 bases and 2 bases, there was a span of 16 bases. The CDR3 consists of 15 residues. Profiling of TCR beta VDJ combinations and CDR3 sequences used genomic DNA as template. One entry per CDR3 protein, called by TCRdb with MiXCR from the reads. The sample has approximately 200,000 distinct CDR3 sequences, under 50% seen once. This clonotype was detected many times. As yet, its antigen is unknown. The patients chosen for sequencing had shown expansion of CD8+CD57+ cells (detected by flow cytometry). V is TRBV10-3 and J is TRBJ1-1, with a possible D match to TRBD1 (5 bases). The sequencing sample was made of sorted CD4+, CD8+, or CD8+CD57+ T cells (not recorded which) from PBMCs. The receptor comes from a human donor with aplastic anemia. The CDR3 DNA follows: TGTGCCATCAGGGGCAATGAGGGGAAAAACACTGAAGCTTTCTTT. It codes for CAIRGNEGKNTEAFF.